This TCR beta chain was identified in a study of blood T cell repertoires in COVID-19. About the study: Sites across the United States, Italy and Spain contributed samples from acute and convalescent COVID-19.

Per the germline V gene, CDR1 is LNHDA and CDR2 is SQIVND (reference sequence). This CDR3 is 16 amino acids long. Deletions cut 4 bases from V and 1 base from J, with 16 bases between. As handled by the study authors: Using reference gene primer amplification, nucleated cell counts were estimated. The data were produced by immunoSEQ multiplex PCR, yet TCRdb's version contains in-frame clones alone and is incomplete. The V and J calls and the clone size are those of that table, but D and trimming were determined from the DNA. Here the sample spans approximately 90,000 clones, approximately 80% being singletons. This clone was seen a single time.

The gene calls are TRBV19 and TRBJ2-5; weak D call: TRBD2 (6 bases). Sample: peripheral blood. This receptor was taken from a woman aged 80 or older with active or convalescent COVID-19. The CDR3 nucleotides are TGTGCCAGTAGTACCCGATTTAGCGGATCCCAAGAGACCCAGTACTTC. Its protein is CASSTRFSGSQETQYF.